This is a list of T cell receptor beta chains from one sample in a study of T cell responses to AZD1222 COVID-19 vaccine. Method: immunoSEQ multiplex PCR; TCRdb's copy keeps in-frame clones and lacks some. The sample comprises 95,000 to 150,000 clones, roughly 92% of which are singletons, and over 1.5% rests with the top ten. The sequences come from peripheral blood, collected on day 0 of AZD1222 vaccination. These receptors all come from an adult in good health. CDR3s include the opening cysteine and the closing phenylalanine or tryptophan. Each record gives: clone size, J gene, D gene, V gene, CDR3 protein, CDR3 DNA. A D gene is named only where the DNA matches it firmly. Rows may omit the clone size; those that give it use once, few, many or a size class.

size: -
J: TRBJ1-5
D: -
V: TRBV30
CDR3: CAWSGGGAAQHF
DNA: TGTGCCTGGAGCGGAGGTGGTGCAGCCCAGCATTTT

size: once
J: TRBJ2-7
D: TRBD1
V: TRBV7-2
CDR3: CASSLAGGTGPGYEQYF
DNA: TGTGCCAGCAGCTTAGCGGGTGGGACAGGACCTGGCTACGAGCAGTACTTC

size: -
J: TRBJ1-1
D: TRBD1
V: TRBV30
CDR3: CAWSETGGAFF
DNA: TGTGCCTGGAGTGAGACAGGGGGAGCTTTCTTT

size: -
J: TRBJ1-5
D: -
V: TRBV6-2/TRBV6-3
CDR3: CASSWAGEGNQPQHF
DNA: TGTGCCAGCAGTTGGGCAGGGGAGGGCAATCAGCCCCAGCATTTT

size: -
J: TRBJ1-2
D: -
V: TRBV5-8
CDR3: CASSLRGGYTF
DNA: TGTGCCAGCAGCCTCCGTGGGGGCTACACCTTC

size: -
J: TRBJ2-2
D: -
V: TRBV24-1
CDR3: CATSLGPPDTGELFF
DNA: TGTGCCACCAGTCTAGGCCCTCCTGACACCGGGGAGCTGTTTTTT

size: -
J: TRBJ1-1
D: -
V: TRBV6-5
CDR3: CASSYSSWNTEAFF
DNA: TGTGCCAGCAGTTACTCTAGTTGGAACACTGAAGCTTTCTTT

size: once
J: TRBJ1-2
D: -
V: TRBV29-1
CDR3: CSVYPGGDALYGYTF
DNA: TGCAGCGTATACCCCGGTGGAGACGCTCTCTATGGCTACACCTTC

size: -
J: TRBJ1-1
D: TRBD1
V: TRBV10-3
CDR3: CAIRDRGFLAFF
DNA: TGTGCCATCAGGGACAGGGGATTCTTAGCTTTCTTT

size: -
J: TRBJ1-1
D: -
V: TRBV6-5
CDR3: CASSYLGHRNTEAFF
DNA: TGTGCCAGCAGTTACCTGGGACACCGGAACACTGAAGCTTTCTTT

size: -
J: TRBJ2-1
D: -
V: TRBV12-3/TRBV12-4
CDR3: CASSLAGGPAFF
DNA: TGTGCCAGCAGTTTAGCGGGGGGGCCTGCGTTCTTC

size: -
J: TRBJ1-3
D: TRBD1
V: TRBV6-5
CDR3: CARDRGSTGNTIYF
DNA: TGTGCCAGAGACAGGGGGTCAACTGGAAACACCATATATTTT

size: few
J: TRBJ2-1
D: -
V: TRBV4-3
CDR3: CASSHTTRSYNEQFF
DNA: TGCGCCAGCAGCCATACGACTCGATCCTACAATGAGCAGTTCTTC

size: -
J: TRBJ1-5
D: TRBD1
V: TRBV2
CDR3: CASSKRQGRGRDSNQPQHF
DNA: TGTGCCAGCAGCAAAAGACAGGGAAGGGGGAGAGATAGCAATCAGCCCCAGCATTTT

size: -
J: TRBJ1-5
D: -
V: TRBV24-1
CDR3: CATSAPGTQNQPQHF
DNA: TGTGCCACCAGTGCCCCCGGGACACAGAATCAGCCCCAGCATTTT

size: -
J: TRBJ2-3
D: -
V: TRBV5-1
CDR3: CASSLGTFMGTDTQYF
DNA: TGCGCCAGCAGCTTAGGGACATTCATGGGCACAGATACGCAGTATTTT

size: -
J: TRBJ2-1
D: -
V: TRBV3-1/TRBV3-2
CDR3: CASSQDRGDNEQFF
DNA: TGTGCCAGCAGCCAAGACAGGGGTGACAATGAGCAGTTCTTC

size: -
J: TRBJ2-5
D: -
V: TRBV5-1
CDR3: CASSLGRGQETQYF
DNA: TGCGCCAGCAGCTTGGGGCGGGGACAAGAGACCCAGTACTTC

size: -
J: TRBJ2-5
D: -
V: TRBV5-6
CDR3: CASSPGLQETQYF
DNA: TGTGCCAGCAGCCCGGGCCTCCAAGAGACCCAGTACTTC

size: -
J: TRBJ2-7
D: TRBD2
V: TRBV9
CDR3: CASSVSPSGVGEQYF
DNA: TGTGCCAGCAGCGTTAGTCCCAGCGGGGTAGGAGAGCAGTACTTC

size: -
J: TRBJ1-1
D: -
V: TRBV12-3/TRBV12-4
CDR3: CASSRTTEAFF
DNA: TGTGCCAGCAGTAGAACCACTGAAGCTTTCTTT

size: -
J: TRBJ2-5
D: -
V: TRBV7-9
CDR3: CASSWGAETGETQYF
DNA: TGTGCCAGCAGCTGGGGGGCAGAAACTGGTGAGACCCAGTACTTC

size: -
J: TRBJ1-4
D: -
V: TRBV19
CDR3: CASSTQGMEKLFF
DNA: TGTGCCAGTAGTACTCAGGGGATGGAAAAACTGTTTTTT

size: -
J: TRBJ1-6
D: -
V: TRBV4-1
CDR3: CASSQGTDFNSPLHF
DNA: TGCGCCAGCAGCCAAGGAACAGATTTTAATTCACCCCTCCACTTT

size: -
J: TRBJ1-1
D: TRBD1
V: TRBV10-3
CDR3: CAIRGQGYMNTEAFF
DNA: TGTGCCATCAGAGGACAGGGATACATGAACACTGAAGCTTTCTTT

size: -
J: TRBJ2-6
D: -
V: TRBV5-1
CDR3: CASSLVWVSGANVLTF
DNA: TGCGCCAGCAGCTTGGTCTGGGTCTCTGGGGCCAACGTCCTGACTTTC

size: -
J: TRBJ2-7
D: -
V: TRBV5-1
CDR3: CASSLTPGEQYF
DNA: TGCGCCAGCAGCTTGACACCAGGAGAGCAGTACTTC

size: -
J: TRBJ1-2
D: TRBD1
V: TRBV7-9
CDR3: CASSLGQGYGYTF
DNA: TGTGCCAGCAGCTTGGGACAGGGGTATGGCTACACCTTC

size: -
J: TRBJ2-1
D: -
V: TRBV25-1
CDR3: CASSDFAPGHNEQFF
DNA: TGTGCCAGCAGTGATTTTGCCCCTGGGCACAATGAGCAGTTCTTC

size: -
J: TRBJ1-4
D: TRBD1
V: TRBV6-2/TRBV6-3
CDR3: CASSPRTGWANEKLFF
DNA: TGTGCCAGCAGTCCCCGGACAGGGTGGGCTAATGAAAAACTGTTTTTT

size: few
J: TRBJ1-5
D: -
V: TRBV2
CDR3: CASTLGNSNQPQHF
DNA: TGTGCCAGCACGCTGGGGAATAGCAATCAGCCCCAGCATTTT

size: -
J: TRBJ1-6
D: TRBD1
V: TRBV7-3
CDR3: CASSPTGGNSPLHF
DNA: TGTGCCAGCAGCCCGACAGGGGGGAATTCACCCCTCCACTTT

size: -
J: TRBJ2-1
D: TRBD2
V: TRBV7-3
CDR3: CASSETSGGYNEQFF
DNA: TGTGCCAGCAGCGAAACTAGCGGAGGATACAATGAGCAGTTCTTC

size: -
J: TRBJ1-5
D: TRBD1
V: TRBV19
CDR3: CASSQGAGNQPQHF
DNA: TGTGCCAGTTCGCAGGGGGCTGGAAATCAGCCCCAGCATTTT

size: -
J: TRBJ1-6
D: TRBD1
V: TRBV27
CDR3: CASTSGTGNNSPLHF
DNA: TGTGCCAGCACTTCGGGGACAGGGAATAATTCACCCCTCCACTTT

size: -
J: TRBJ2-3
D: -
V: TRBV19
CDR3: CASSIVSQLYSTDTQYF
DNA: TGTGCCAGTAGTATAGTATCGCAACTTTATAGCACAGATACGCAGTATTTT

size: -
J: TRBJ2-7
D: -
V: TRBV5-1
CDR3: CASSGVGFYEQYF
DNA: TGCGCCAGCAGCGGAGTAGGATTCTACGAGCAGTACTTC

size: -
J: TRBJ2-3
D: -
V: TRBV2
CDR3: CASSEAPGTDTQYF
DNA: TGTGCCAGCAGTGAAGCGCCAGGGACAGATACGCAGTATTTT

size: -
J: TRBJ2-1
D: -
V: TRBV7-8
CDR3: CASSLAEGINYNEQFF
DNA: TGTGCCAGCAGCTTAGCGGAGGGAATAAACTACAATGAGCAGTTCTTC

size: -
J: TRBJ2-7
D: -
V: TRBV9
CDR3: CASSPNEGLSYEQYF
DNA: TGTGCCAGCAGCCCCAACGAGGGGCTCTCCTACGAGCAGTACTTC

size: -
J: TRBJ1-4
D: -
V: TRBV28
CDR3: CASSFVQGSEKLFF
DNA: TGTGCCAGCAGTTTCGTGCAGGGCTCTGAAAAACTGTTTTTT

size: -
J: TRBJ2-7
D: TRBD1
V: TRBV30
CDR3: CAWRATGVYEQYF
DNA: TGTGCCTGGAGAGCCACAGGGGTCTACGAGCAGTACTTC

size: -
J: TRBJ2-3
D: TRBD1
V: TRBV9
CDR3: CASNPSSGTGGSSTDTQYF
DNA: TGTGCCAGCAACCCCTCATCCGGGACAGGGGGTTCTAGCACAGATACGCAGTATTTT

size: -
J: TRBJ1-1
D: -
V: TRBV27
CDR3: CASSFVGGQEAFF
DNA: TGTGCCAGCAGTTTTGTTGGGGGGCAGGAGGCTTTCTTT

size: -
J: TRBJ2-2
D: TRBD2
V: TRBV7-3
CDR3: CASSQQTSGVFTGELFF
DNA: TGTGCCAGCAGCCAACAGACTAGCGGGGTTTTCACCGGGGAGCTGTTTTTT

size: -
J: TRBJ2-5
D: TRBD1
V: TRBV29-1
CDR3: CSVEASQGATQETQYF
DNA: TGCAGCGTTGAGGCTTCACAGGGGGCAACCCAAGAGACCCAGTACTTC

size: -
J: TRBJ1-2
D: TRBD1
V: TRBV15
CDR3: CATSRVPGGTGKNYGYTF
DNA: TGTGCCACCAGCAGAGTCCCAGGGGGGACAGGAAAAAACTATGGCTACACCTTC

size: -
J: TRBJ1-4
D: -
V: TRBV19
CDR3: CASSQGQTTTNEKLFF
DNA: TGTGCCAGTAGTCAAGGACAGACGACAACTAATGAAAAACTGTTTTTT

size: -
J: TRBJ2-4
D: -
V: TRBV9
CDR3: CASSDSKDWQEGGNIQYF
DNA: TGTGCCAGCAGCGATTCCAAGGACTGGCAAGAAGGGGGAAACATTCAGTACTTC